This T cell receptor beta chain was profiled in a study of read filtering for tumor transcriptome and immune sequencing. Overall study context: Revised staging placed 8 or 9 patients in R-ISS I, 15 to 20 in II, about 7 in III.

Sampling of bone marrow took place during active disease in every patient. The CDR3 totals 15 residues. Germline CDR1 is MDHEN and CDR2 is SYDVKM. V lost 5 bases and J 0 bases, leaving 11 bases between the germline ends. The library was built from about 370 ng RNA with molecular barcoded adaptors for alpha/delta and beta/gamma chains. One entry per CDR3 protein results from TCRdb running MiXCR on the reads. The data show tens of thousands of distinct CDR3 sequences, approximately 15% seen once. The sequencing input was a population of CD138-negative cells sorted from bone marrow. The J gene is TRBJ2-1, the V gene TRBV28; the D gene is possibly TRBD1 (5 bases). The receptor's source is a donor at least 40 years old with multiple myeloma. The CDR3 protein is CASSPPGLSYNEQFF. In nucleotides, the CDR3 is TGTGCCAGCAGTCCTCCAGGGCTCTCCTACAATGAGCAGTTCTTC.